The T cell receptor (beta chain) under discussion was sequenced for a study of a mutant IDH1 vaccine in newly diagnosed glioma (TCRdb year 2021). Regarding the research as a whole: Eight vaccinations were administered to patients in weeks 1, 3, 5, 7, 11, 15, 19 and 23, corresponding to visits V03 through V10. Vaccination started 4-6 weeks after radiotherapy alone, or was given together with temozolomide cycles in the groups whose treatment included chemotherapy. Of the approximately 35 treated patients, 62.5% were male and around 40% were female, and the mean age was 40.4 years. Prior to enrollment, patients had been given standard therapy consisting of radiotherapy alone, temozolomide alone, or radiochemotherapy with temozolomide, with the combination given to most patients. Six visits were used for peripheral blood collection: V03 (baseline), V05, V07, V10, V12 and V13. Longitudinal TCRB deep sequencing was performed for 20 to 30 treated patients wherever samples were available for exploratory analyses.

Beyond this particular receptor, the publication reports: Changes in the top peripheral T cell clonotypes picked up by TCRB sequencing did not appear to be linked to pseudoprogression. PBMC samples for TCRB deep sequencing were selected based on availability. It was noted by the authors that analyses of patient blood samples could not be reproduced owing to sample limitations. Vaccine-induced immune responses across multiple MHC alleles were detected in 93.3% of patients.

As to this clone: Which antigen it targets is not known. Base qualities were left out, and no much larger clone turns up one base away.

Reading the label with the study, this specimen's time point is: week 5, during vaccination. A 20-mer mutant IDH1 peptide at 300 micrograms in Montanide made up each vaccine dose, which was injected subcutaneously together with topical imiquimod. The donors had newly diagnosed IDH1-mutant astrocytomas of WHO grade 3 or 4 that showed loss of nuclear ATRX. The samples were drawn from NOA16, a multicentre, single-arm, open-label phase I trial in Germany that tested a mutant IDH1 peptide vaccine in humans for the first time. Genomic DNA for TCRB sequencing was extracted from EDTA blood using the DNeasy Blood and Tissue Kit. Library preparation employed the immunoSEQ multiplex PCR assay. Rearranged TCR beta chain sequences were amplified using the hsTCRB Kit according to the manufacturer's protocol. Sequencing of TCRB libraries was carried out on an Illumina MiSeq. The original methods were these. Demultiplexing, trimming and gene mapping were performed with the kit vendor's proprietary platform. TCRdb's version of the immuneACCESS table is confined to in-frame rearrangements and falls short of the full clone set. An unresolved V gene accounts for under half of the shortfall where checked; the remainder is of unknown origin. V and J calls and clone size are as listed in that table; D and trimming were resolved from the DNA. The sample includes 30,000 to 45,000 clones, with about 84% observed a single time. The ten top clones hold around 6% of the sample.

Inclusive of the bounding cysteine and phenylalanine, the CDR3 is 16 residues long. Only the CDR3 region is kept as DNA, spanning 48 bases read in frame from base 1. The germline V gene sets CDR1 to SGHRS and CDR2 to YFSETQ. V loses 0 bases at its end and J loses 2 bases; junction bases beyond the gene matches: 7. The chain was built from TRBV5-1 and TRBJ2-5, with TRBD2 matching 7 junction bases. The clonotype was recovered from a man aged 40-55 years with glioma. The material sequenced was PBMCs, taken from a glioma patient whose treatment included an IDH1 peptide vaccine. The DNA sequence follows: TGCGCCAGCAGCTTGGGCGTGGCTAGCGGACAAGAGACCCAGTACTTC. This encodes CASSLGVASGQETQYF. The full variable domain, completed from the reference TRBV5-1 and TRBJ2-5 proteins outside the CDR3, reads KAGVTQTPRYLIKTRGQQVTLSCSPISGHRSVSWYQQTPGQGLQFLFEYFSETQRNKGNFPGRFSGRQFSNSRSEMNVSTLELGDSALYLCASSLGVASGQETQYFGPGTRLLVL.